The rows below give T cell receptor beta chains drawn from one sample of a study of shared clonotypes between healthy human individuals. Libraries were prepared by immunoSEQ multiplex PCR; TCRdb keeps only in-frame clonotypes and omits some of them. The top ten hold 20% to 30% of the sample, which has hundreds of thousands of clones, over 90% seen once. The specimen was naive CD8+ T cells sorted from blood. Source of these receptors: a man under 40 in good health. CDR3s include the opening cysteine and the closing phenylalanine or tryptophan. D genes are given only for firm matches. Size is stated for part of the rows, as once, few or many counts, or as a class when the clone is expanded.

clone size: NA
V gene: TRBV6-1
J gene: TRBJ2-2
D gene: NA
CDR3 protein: CASSEILTTRELFF
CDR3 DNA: TGTGCCAGCAGTGAAATCCTCACAACACGGGAGCTGTTTTTT

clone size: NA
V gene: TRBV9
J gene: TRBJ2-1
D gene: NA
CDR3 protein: CASSVSTLPNNEQFF
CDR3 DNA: TGTGCCAGCAGCGTATCAACACTACCCAACAATGAGCAGTTCTTC

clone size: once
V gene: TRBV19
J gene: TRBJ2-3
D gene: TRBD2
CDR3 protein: CASSIALAGGPLSTDTQYF
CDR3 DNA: TGTGCCAGTAGTATTGCCCTAGCGGGAGGGCCACTCAGCACAGATACGCAGTATTTT

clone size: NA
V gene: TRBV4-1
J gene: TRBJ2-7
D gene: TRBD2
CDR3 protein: CASSHVSSGSLMNEQYF
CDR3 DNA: TGCGCCAGCAGCCATGTTTCTAGCGGGAGTTTGATGAACGAGCAGTACTTC

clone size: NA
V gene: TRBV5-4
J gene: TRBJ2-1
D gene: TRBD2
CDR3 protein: CASSRGGAGEVNEQFF
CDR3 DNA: TGTGCCAGCAGCCGGGGGGGAGCGGGAGAGGTCAATGAGCAGTTCTTC

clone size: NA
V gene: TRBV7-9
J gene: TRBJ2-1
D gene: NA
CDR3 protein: CASSQTSDSLNEQFF
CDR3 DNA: TGTGCCAGCAGCCAAACCAGCGACAGCCTCAATGAGCAGTTCTTC

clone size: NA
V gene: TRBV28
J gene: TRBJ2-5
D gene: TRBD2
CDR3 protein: CASSFGTSGPEETQYF
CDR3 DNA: TGTGCCAGCAGTTTTGGGACTAGCGGGCCCGAAGAGACCCAGTACTTC

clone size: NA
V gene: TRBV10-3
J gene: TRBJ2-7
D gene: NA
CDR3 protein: CAISERAYEQYF
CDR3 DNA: TGTGCCATCAGTGAGAGGGCCTACGAGCAGTACTTC

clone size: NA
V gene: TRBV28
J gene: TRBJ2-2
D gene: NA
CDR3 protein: CASTLHRGDSRNTGELFF
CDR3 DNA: TGTGCCAGCACCTTACACAGAGGGGACTCCCGAAACACCGGGGAGCTGTTTTTT

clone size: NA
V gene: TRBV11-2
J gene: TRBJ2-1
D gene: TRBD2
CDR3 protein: CASSLDHGLAGAYNEQFF
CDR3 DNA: TGTGCCAGCAGCTTAGATCATGGACTAGCGGGAGCTTACAATGAGCAGTTCTTC

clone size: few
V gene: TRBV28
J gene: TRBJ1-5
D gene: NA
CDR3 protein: CASITGNQPQHF
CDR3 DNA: TGTGCCAGCATTACGGGGAATCAGCCCCAGCATTTT

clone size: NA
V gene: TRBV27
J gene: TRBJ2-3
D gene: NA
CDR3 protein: CASSPETGVWADTQYF
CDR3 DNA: TGTGCCAGCAGTCCCGAAACAGGAGTGTGGGCAGATACGCAGTATTTT

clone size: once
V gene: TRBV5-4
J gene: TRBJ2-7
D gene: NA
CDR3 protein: CASSLDWASPYEQYF
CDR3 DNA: TGTGCCAGCAGCTTGGATTGGGCCAGCCCCTACGAGCAGTACTTC

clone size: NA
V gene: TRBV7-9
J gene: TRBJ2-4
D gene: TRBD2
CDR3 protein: CASSPGLDLNIQYF
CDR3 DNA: TGTGCCAGCAGCCCTGGACTAGACTTAAACATTCAGTACTTC

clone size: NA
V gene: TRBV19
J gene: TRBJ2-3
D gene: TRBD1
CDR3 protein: CASSTIPGTGGKDTQYF
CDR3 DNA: TGTGCCAGTAGTACAATCCCGGGGACAGGGGGCAAAGATACGCAGTATTTT

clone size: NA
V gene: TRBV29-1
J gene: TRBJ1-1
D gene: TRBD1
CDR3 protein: CSVQYRDSLPSEAFF
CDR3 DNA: TGCAGCGTTCAGTACCGGGACAGCTTGCCATCTGAAGCTTTCTTT

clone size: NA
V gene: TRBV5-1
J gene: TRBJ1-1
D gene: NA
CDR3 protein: CASSQGPNTEAFF
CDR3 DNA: TGCGCCAGCAGCCAGGGGCCGAACACTGAAGCTTTCTTT

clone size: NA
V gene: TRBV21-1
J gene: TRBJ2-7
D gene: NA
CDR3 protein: CASSTFLGQDIYEQYF
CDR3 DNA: TGTGCCAGCAGCACCTTCCTGGGACAGGACATCTACGAGCAGTACTTC

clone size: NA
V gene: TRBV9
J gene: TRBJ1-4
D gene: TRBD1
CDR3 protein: CASSARQGEKLFF
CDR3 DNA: TGTGCCAGCAGCGCGAGACAGGGAGAAAAACTGTTTTTT

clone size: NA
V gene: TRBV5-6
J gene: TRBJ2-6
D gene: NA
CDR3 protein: CASSLGRSANVLTF
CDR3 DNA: TGTGCCAGCAGCCTGGGGCGGTCGGCCAACGTCCTGACTTTC

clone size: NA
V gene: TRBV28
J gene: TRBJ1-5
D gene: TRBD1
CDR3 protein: CASSTRGAGNQPQHF
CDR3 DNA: TGTGCCAGCAGTACCAGGGGGGCTGGCAATCAGCCCCAGCATTTT

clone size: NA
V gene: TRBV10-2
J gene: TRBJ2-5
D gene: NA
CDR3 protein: CASSEWGEAETQYF
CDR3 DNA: TGCGCCAGCAGTGAGTGGGGGGAAGCCGAGACCCAGTACTTC

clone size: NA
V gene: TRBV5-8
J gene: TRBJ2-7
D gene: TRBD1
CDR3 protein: CASSIRDRGDEQYF
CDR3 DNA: TGTGCCAGCAGCATCCGGGACAGGGGCGACGAGCAGTACTTC

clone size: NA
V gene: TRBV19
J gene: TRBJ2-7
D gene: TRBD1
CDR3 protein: CASSPGTALDEQYF
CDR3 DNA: TGTGCCAGTAGTCCCGGGACAGCTTTAGACGAGCAGTACTTC

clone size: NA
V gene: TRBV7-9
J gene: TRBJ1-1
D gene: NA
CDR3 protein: CASSAGLAEAFF
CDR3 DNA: TGTGCCAGCAGCGCCGGACTGGCTGAAGCTTTCTTT

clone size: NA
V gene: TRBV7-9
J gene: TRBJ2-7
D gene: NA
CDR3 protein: CASSFTDYEQYF
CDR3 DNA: TGTGCCAGCAGCTTCACAGATTACGAGCAGTACTTC

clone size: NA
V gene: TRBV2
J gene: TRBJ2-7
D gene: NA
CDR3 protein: CASSDPWRLDSYEQYF
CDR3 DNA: TGTGCCAGCAGCGATCCGTGGAGATTGGATTCCTACGAGCAGTACTTC

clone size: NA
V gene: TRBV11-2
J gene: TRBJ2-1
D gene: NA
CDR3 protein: CASSLVGGDSEQFF
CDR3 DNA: TGTGCCAGCAGCCTTGTTGGGGGCGATTCTGAGCAGTTCTTC

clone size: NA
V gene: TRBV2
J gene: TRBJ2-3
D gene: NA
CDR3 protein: CASQGRDTQYF
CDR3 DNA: TGTGCCAGCCAGGGTAGGGATACGCAGTATTTT

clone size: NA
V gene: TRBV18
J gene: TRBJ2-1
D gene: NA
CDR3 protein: CASSSGIGPSYNEQFF
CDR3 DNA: TGTGCCAGCTCCAGTGGTATTGGGCCCTCCTACAATGAGCAGTTCTTC

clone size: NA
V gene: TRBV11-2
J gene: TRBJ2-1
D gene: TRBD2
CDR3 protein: CASSSPGTTYNEQFF
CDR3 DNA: TGTGCCAGCAGCTCGCCCGGGACTACCTACAATGAGCAGTTCTTC

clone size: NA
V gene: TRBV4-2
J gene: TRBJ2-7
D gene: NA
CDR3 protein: CASSANTYEQYF
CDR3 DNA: TGTGCCAGCAGCGCAAACACCTACGAGCAGTACTTC

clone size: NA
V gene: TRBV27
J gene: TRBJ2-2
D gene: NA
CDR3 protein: CASSFGPAGELFF
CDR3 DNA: TGTGCCAGCAGTTTTGGGCCGGCCGGGGAGCTGTTTTTT

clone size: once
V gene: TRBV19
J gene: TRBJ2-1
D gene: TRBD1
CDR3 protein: CASRRGTDFYNEQFF
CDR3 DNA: TGTGCCAGTAGAAGAGGGACAGACTTCTACAATGAGCAGTTCTTC

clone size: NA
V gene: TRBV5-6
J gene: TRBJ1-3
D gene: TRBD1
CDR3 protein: CASSKTGTGLPGNTIYF
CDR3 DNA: TGTGCCAGCAGCAAGACCGGGACAGGCTTACCTGGAAACACCATATATTTT

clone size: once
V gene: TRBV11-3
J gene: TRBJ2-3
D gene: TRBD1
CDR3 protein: CASSYRQGTSDTQYF
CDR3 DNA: TGTGCCAGCAGTTACCGACAGGGCACCTCAGATACGCAGTATTTT

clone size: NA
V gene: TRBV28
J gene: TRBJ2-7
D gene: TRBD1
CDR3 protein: CASSSGTEHEQYF
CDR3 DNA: TGTGCCAGCAGTTCCGGGACAGAGCACGAGCAGTACTTC

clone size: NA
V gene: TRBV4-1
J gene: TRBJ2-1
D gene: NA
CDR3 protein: CASSHTIAGESYNEQFF
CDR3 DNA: TGCGCCAGCAGCCACACTATAGCCGGTGAAAGCTACAATGAGCAGTTCTTC

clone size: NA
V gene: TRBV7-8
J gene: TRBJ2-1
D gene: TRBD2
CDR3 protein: CASSLGLGGSANEQFF
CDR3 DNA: TGTGCCAGCAGCTTAGGGCTCGGCGGGAGCGCTAATGAGCAGTTCTTC

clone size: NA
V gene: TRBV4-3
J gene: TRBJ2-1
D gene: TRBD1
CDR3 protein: CASSQEDRLGNEQFF
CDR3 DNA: TGCGCCAGCAGCCAGGAGGACAGGCTTGGCAATGAGCAGTTCTTC

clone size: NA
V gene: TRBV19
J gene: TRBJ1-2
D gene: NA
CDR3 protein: CASRGGEDGYTF
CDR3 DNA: TGTGCCAGTAGGGGGGGCGAAGATGGCTACACCTTC

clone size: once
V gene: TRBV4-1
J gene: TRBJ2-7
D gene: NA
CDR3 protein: CASSPHIALSYEQYF
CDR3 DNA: TGCGCCAGCAGCCCCCATATAGCGTTATCCTACGAGCAGTACTTC

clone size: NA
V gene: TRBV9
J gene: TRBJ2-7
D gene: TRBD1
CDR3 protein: CASSVGQGSDEQYF
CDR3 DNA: TGTGCCAGCAGCGTTGGACAGGGTAGCGACGAGCAGTACTTC

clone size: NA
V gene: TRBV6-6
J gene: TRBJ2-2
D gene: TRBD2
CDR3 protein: CASSYGLAASTGELFF
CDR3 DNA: TGTGCCAGCAGTTACGGACTAGCGGCATCCACCGGGGAGCTGTTTTTT

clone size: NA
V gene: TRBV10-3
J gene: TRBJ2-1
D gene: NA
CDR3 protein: CAISESRGAEQFF
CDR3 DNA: TGTGCCATCAGTGAGTCGAGGGGGGCTGAGCAGTTCTTC

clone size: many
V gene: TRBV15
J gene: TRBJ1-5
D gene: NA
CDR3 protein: CATSRPLLRGNQPQHF
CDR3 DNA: TGTGCCACCAGCAGACCGTTGCTTCGGGGCAATCAGCCCCAGCATTTT

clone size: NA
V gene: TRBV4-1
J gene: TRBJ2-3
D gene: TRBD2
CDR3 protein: CASSQEPLGLAGQADTQYF
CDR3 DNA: TGCGCCAGCAGCCAAGAACCTCTGGGACTAGCGGGTCAGGCAGATACGCAGTATTTT

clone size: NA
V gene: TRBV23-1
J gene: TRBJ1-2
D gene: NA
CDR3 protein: CASSLQGRFNYGYTF
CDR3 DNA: TGCGCCAGCAGTCTGCAGGGGCGCTTTAACTATGGCTACACCTTC

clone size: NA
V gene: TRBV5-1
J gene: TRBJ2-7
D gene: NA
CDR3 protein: CASSSSGLGGGEQYF
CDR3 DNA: TGCGCCAGCAGCTCGTCTGGACTAGGGGGAGGCGAGCAGTACTTC

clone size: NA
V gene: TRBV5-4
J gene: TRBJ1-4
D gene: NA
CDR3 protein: CASSLANEKLFF
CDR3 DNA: TGTGCCAGCAGCTTGGCGAATGAAAAACTGTTTTTT

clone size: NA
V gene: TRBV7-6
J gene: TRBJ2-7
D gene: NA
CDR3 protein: CASSLSASSSYEQYF
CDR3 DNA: TGTGCCAGCAGCTTATCCGCTAGCAGCTCCTACGAGCAGTACTTC

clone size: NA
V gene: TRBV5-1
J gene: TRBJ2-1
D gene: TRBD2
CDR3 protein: CASSPYVPSGYHNEQFF
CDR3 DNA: TGCGCCAGCAGCCCTTATGTCCCTAGCGGGTACCACAATGAGCAGTTCTTC

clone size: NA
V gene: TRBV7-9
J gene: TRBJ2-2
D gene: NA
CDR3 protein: CASSSRTVNTGELFF
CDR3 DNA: TGTGCCAGCAGCTCTCGGACAGTTAACACCGGGGAGCTGTTTTTT